This TCR beta chain was observed in a study of blood T cell repertoires in COVID-19. Study information: PBMCs, B-cell-depleted T cells, or T cells were the source of the cDNA or gDNA that made up the material.

Trimming cost V 5 bases and J 5 bases, with 13 bases left between them. From germline, CDR1 is LNHDA and CDR2 SQIVND (reference sequence). The CDR3 is made up of 14 amino acids. Assay used: immunoSEQ multiplex PCR; TCRdb lists only in-frame clones, some missing. The data hold about 410,000 clones, with roughly 90% observed a single time. Enrollment of patients from Seattle took place during active infection, with longitudinal follow-up. This TCR was recovered from a woman between 40 and 55 years old with COVID-19, enrolled during active disease. The chain links TRBV19 to TRBJ1-5; D not resolved. The source material was peripheral blood. The CDR3 loop is CASSVYDSYQPQHF. In nucleotides, the CDR3 is TGTGCCAGTAGTGTCTACGATTCATATCAGCCCCAGCATTTT.